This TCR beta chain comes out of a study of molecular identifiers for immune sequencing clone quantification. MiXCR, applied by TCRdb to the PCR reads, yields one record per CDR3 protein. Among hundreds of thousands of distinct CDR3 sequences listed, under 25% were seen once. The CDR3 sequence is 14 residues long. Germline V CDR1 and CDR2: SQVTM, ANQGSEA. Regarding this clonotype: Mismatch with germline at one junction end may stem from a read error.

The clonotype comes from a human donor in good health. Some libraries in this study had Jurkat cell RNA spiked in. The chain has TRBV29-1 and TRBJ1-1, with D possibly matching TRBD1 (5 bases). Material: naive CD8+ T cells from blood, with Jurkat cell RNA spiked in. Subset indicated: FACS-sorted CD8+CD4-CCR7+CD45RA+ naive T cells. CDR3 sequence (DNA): TGCAGCGTTGAAGCAAAGACAGTGATAACTGAATCTTTCTTT. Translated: CSVEAKTVITESFF.